The clone carrying this T cell receptor (beta chain) was picked up a small number of times. The antigen is unknown. TCRdb used MiXCR to reprocess the 5' RACE reads, holding one entry per CDR3 protein. The sample has more than 110,000 distinct CDR3 sequences; roughly 8.3% are singletons. The data derive from a study of CD8 T cells in ankylosing spondylitis. Findings and limits, study-wide: The authors reported significant enrichment of disease-linked clones in matched ankylosing spondylitis synovial fluid. Some of these motif variants have turned up before, in reports on reactive arthritis synovial fluid and blood. Roughly eight highly homologous variants made up a TCR beta motif that seemed to typify ankylosing spondylitis blood.

Trimming left V 4 bases short and J 0 bases short, with 10 bases between. Per germline, CDR1 SGHTA and CDR2 FQGNSA. This CDR3 spans 15 amino acids. This receptor was taken from a male donor with ankylosing spondylitis. V and J are TRBV7-2 and TRBJ2-1; D is unresolved. The sample taken for sequencing was synovial fluid, either unsorted or a sorted T cell fraction (not recorded which). The CDR3 protein is CASSSFFGSYNEQFF. The DNA of the CDR3 is TGTGCCAGCAGCTCGTTCTTCGGCTCCTACAATGAGCAGTTCTTC.